This T cell receptor beta chain was retrieved from a study of blood T cell repertoires in COVID-19. Germline V gene data show CDR1 as MDHEN and CDR2 as SYDVKM. CDR3 length equals 15 residues. The V segment lost 8 bases and the J segment 4 bases; nucleotides outside the gene matches: 11. The protocol was immunoSEQ multiplex PCR, while the TCRdb copy is restricted to in-frame clones and leaves out a portion. The sample records around 150,000 clones, approximately 88% being singletons. The sample comprised PBMCs or T cells enriched from blood (not recorded which). The chain recombines TRBV28 with TRBJ1-2; the match to TRBD1 covers 9 bases. The receptor's source is an older woman who had recovered from COVID-19. The CDR3 DNA sequence: TGTGCCAGCCCTCGTGAACAGGGGGCGGGCTATGGCTACACCTTC. Its translation is CASPREQGAGYGYTF.